One TCR beta chain is described in this entry. Profiling relied on immunoSEQ multiplex PCR, and the TCRdb table lists in-frame clones only, not all of them. The sample lists under 50,000 clones, around 95% occurring once. V lost 3 bases to trimming and J lost 5 bases, with 8 bases between them. This CDR3 contains 14 residues. In germline, CDR1 is MDHEN, CDR2 SYDVKM. This sample is drawn from a study of T cell changes during pregnancy in multiple sclerosis. This specimen consisted of CD8+ T cells from peripheral blood mononuclear cells, obtained after pregnancy. This chain links TRBV28 with TRBJ1-6; possibly TRBD1 for D (5 bases). This TCR came from a female donor with multiple sclerosis, enrolled in a pregnancy study. CDR3 DNA sequence: TGTGCCAGCAGTTTGGTAGGGGATAATTCACCCCTCCACTTT. It yields the protein CASSLVGDNSPLHF.